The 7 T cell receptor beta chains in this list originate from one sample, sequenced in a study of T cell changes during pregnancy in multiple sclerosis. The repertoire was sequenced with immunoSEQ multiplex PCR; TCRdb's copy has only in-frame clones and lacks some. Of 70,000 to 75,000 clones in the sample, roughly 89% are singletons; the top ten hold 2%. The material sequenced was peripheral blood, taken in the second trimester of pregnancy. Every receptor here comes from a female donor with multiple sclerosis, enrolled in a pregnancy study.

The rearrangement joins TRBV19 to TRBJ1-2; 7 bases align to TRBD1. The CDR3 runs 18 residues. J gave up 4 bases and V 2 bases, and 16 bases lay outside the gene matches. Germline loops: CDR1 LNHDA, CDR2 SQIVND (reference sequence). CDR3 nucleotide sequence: TGTGCCAGTAGTATAAAAAAAGCCGGGACAGTTCTCTCCTATGGCTACACCTTC. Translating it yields CASSIKKAGTVLSYGYTF.

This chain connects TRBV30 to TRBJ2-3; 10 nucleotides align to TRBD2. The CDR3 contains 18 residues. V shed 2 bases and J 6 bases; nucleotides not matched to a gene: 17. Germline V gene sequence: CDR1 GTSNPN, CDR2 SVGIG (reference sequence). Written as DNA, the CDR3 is TGTGCCTGGAGTTCCCCCTTTCTAGCGGGGGTAGTATTTGATACGCAGTATTTT. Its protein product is CAWSSPFLAGVVFDTQYF.

CDR3 nucleotide sequence: TGTGCCAGCAGTTATAGCGGGAGTAGGAATGAGCAGTTCTTC. Translated: CASSYSGSRNEQFF. The genes are TRBV6-5 and TRBJ2-1; 9 bases match TRBD2. This CDR3 is 14 amino acids long. The germline V gene has CDR1 MNHEY and CDR2 SVGAGI. Losses at the gene ends were 3 bases for V and 7 bases for J; bases not matched to a gene: 4.

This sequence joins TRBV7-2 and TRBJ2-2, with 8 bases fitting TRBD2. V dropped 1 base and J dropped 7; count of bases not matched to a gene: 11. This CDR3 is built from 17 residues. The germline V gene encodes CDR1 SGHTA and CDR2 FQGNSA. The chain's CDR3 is CASSLGISGKRDGELFF. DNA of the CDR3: TGTGCCAGCAGCTTAGGGATTAGCGGGAAACGGGACGGGGAGCTGTTTTTT.

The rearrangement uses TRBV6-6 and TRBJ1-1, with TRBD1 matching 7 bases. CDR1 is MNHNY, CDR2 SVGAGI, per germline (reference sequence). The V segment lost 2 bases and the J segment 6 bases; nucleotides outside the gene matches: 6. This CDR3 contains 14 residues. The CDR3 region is CASSYIHRGPEAFF. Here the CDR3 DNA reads TGTGCCAGCAGTTACATACACAGGGGTCCTGAAGCTTTCTTT.

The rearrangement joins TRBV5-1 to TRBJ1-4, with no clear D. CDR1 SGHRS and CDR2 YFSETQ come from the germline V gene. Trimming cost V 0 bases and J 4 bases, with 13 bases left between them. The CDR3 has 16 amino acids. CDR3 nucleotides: TGCGCCAGCAGCTTGGGTTTATCCAGTGATAATGAAAAACTGTTTTTT. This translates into CASSLGLSSDNEKLFF.

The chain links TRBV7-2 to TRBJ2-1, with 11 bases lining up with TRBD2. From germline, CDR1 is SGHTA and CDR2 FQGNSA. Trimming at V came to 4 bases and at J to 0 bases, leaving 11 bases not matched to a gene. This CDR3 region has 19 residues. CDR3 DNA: TGTGCCAGCAGCTCCCGCGGGGCTAGCGGGGGGTTCTCCTACAATGAGCAGTTCTTC. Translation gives CASSSRGASGGFSYNEQFF.